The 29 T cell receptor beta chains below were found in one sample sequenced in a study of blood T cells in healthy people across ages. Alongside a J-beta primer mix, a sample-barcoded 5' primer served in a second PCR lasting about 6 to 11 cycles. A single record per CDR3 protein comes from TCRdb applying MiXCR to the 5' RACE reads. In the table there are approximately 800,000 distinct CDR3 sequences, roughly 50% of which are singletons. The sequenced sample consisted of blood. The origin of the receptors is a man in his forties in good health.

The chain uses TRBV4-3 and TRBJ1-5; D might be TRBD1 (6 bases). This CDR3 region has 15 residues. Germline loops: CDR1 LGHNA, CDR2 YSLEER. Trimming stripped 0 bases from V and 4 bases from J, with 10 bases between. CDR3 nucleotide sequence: TGCGCCAGCAGCCAAGAAGGGGGGAGAAATCAGCCCCAGCATTTT. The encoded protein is CASSQEGGRNQPQHF.

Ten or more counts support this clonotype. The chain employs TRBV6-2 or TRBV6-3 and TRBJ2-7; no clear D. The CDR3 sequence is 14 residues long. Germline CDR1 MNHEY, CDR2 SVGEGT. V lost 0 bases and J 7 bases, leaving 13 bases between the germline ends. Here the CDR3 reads CASSYSENRDEQYF. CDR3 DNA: TGTGCCAGCAGTTACTCAGAGAACCGAGATGAGCAGTACTTC.

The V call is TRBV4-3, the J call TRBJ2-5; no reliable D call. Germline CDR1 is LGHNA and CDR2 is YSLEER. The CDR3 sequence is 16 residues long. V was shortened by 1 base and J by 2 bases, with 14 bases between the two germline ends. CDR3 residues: CASSQGLGIEQETQYF. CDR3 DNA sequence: TGCGCCAGCAGCCAAGGGTTGGGCATTGAACAAGAGACCCAGTACTTC.

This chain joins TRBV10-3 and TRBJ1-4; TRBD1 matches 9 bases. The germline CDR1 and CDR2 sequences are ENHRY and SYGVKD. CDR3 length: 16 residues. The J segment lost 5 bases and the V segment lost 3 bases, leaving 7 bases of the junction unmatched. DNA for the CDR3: TGTGCCATCAGTGAAGGCTTTGGACAGGGGAATGAAAAACTGTTTTTT. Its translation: CAISEGFGQGNEKLFF.

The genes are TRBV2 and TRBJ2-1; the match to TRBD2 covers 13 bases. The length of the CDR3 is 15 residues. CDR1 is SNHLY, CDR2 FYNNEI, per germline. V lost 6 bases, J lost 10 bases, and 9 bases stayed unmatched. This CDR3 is CASRVGLAGEKEQFF. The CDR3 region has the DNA TGTGCCAGCAGAGTAGGACTAGCGGGAGAGAAGGAGCAGTTCTTC.

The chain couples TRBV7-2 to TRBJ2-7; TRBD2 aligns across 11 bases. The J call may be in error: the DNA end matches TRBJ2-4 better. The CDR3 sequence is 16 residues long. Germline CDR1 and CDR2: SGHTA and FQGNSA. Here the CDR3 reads CASSLRTSGAKNIQYF. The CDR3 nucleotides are TGTGCCAGCAGCCTCCGGACTAGCGGGGCCAAAAACATTCAGTACTTC.

CDR3 sequence reads: CASSLRLAEWYF. DNA for the CDR3: TGTGCCAGCAGCTTACGGCTAGCTGAGTGGTACTTC. The V gene is TRBV7-2, the J gene TRBJ2-7; tentative D call: TRBD2 (5 bases). CDR1 and CDR2 from the germline V gene are SGHTA and FQGNSA. Trimming pared 2 bases from V and 12 bases from J, leaving 14 bases between. CDR3 size: 12 residues.

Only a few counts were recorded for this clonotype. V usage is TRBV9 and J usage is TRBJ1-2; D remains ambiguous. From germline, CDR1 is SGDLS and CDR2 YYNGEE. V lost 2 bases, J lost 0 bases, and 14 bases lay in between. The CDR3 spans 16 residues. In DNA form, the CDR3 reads TGTGCCAGCAGCGTGGAGTCCGACGGAACTAACTATGGCTACACCTTC. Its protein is CASSVESDGTNYGYTF.

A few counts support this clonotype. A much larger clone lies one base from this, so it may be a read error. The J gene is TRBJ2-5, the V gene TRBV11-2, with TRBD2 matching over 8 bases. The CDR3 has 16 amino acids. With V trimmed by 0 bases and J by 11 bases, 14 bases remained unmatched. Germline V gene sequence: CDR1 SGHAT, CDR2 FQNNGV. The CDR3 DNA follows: TGTGCCAGCAGCTTAGAATTGTTCGGACTAGCCAATGAGCAGTACTTC. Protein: CASSLELFGLANEQYF.

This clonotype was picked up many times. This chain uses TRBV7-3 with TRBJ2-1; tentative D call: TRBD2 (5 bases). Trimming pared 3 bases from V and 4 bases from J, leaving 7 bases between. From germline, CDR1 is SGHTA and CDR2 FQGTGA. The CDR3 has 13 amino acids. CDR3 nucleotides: TGTGCCAGCAGCTTCCAGCGGTACAATGAGCAGTTCTTC. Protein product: CASSFQRYNEQFF.

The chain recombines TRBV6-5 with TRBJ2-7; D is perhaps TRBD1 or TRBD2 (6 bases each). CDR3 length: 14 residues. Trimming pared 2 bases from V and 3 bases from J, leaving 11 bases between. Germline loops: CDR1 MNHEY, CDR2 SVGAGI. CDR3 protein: CASSYRGTNYEQYF. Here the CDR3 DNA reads TGTGCCAGCAGTTACCGGGGGACAAACTACGAGCAGTACTTC.

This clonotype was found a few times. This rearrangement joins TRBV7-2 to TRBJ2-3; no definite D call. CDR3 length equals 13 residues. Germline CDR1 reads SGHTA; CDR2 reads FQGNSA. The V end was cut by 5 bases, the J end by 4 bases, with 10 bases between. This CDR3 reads CASSVLSPDTQYF. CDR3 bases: TGTGCCAGCAGCGTACTCTCCCCAGATACGCAGTATTTT.

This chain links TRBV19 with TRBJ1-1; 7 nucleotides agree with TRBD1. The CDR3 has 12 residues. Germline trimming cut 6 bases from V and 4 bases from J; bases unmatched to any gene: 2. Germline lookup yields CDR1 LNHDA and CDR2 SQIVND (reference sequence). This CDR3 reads CASRDRATEAFF. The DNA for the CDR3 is TGTGCCAGTAGAGACAGGGCCACTGAAGCTTTCTTT.

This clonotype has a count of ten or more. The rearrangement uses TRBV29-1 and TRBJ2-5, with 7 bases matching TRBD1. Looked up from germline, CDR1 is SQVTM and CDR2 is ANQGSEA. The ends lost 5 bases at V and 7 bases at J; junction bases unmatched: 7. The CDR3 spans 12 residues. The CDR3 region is CSVSPGGATQYF. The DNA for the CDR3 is TGCAGCGTTTCCCCAGGGGGAGCGACCCAGTACTTC. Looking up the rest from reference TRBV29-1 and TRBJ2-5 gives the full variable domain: SAVISQKPSRDICQRGTSLTIQCQVDSQVTMMFWYRQQPGQSLTLIATANQGSEATYESGFVIDKFPISRPNLTFSTLTVSNMSPEDSSIYLCSVSPGGATQYFGPGTRLLVL.

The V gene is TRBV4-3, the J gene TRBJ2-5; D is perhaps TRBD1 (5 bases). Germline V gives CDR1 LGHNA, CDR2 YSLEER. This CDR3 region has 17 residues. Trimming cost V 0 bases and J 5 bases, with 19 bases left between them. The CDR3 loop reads CASSQDSAPRALETQYF. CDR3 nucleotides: TGCGCCAGCAGCCAAGATTCCGCACCCAGGGCCCTCGAGACCCAGTACTTC.

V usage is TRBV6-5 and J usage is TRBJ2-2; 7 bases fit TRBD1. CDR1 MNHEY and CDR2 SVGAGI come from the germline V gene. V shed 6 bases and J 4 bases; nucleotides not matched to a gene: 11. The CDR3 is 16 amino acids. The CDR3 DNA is TGTGCCAGCAGCTCTCGGACAGGACGATTCACCGGGGAGCTGTTTTTT. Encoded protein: CASSSRTGRFTGELFF.

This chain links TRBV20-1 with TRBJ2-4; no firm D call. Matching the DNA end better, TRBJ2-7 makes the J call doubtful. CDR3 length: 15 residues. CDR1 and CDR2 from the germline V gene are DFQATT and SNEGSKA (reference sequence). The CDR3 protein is CSARDHTAASYEQYF. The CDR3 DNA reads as TGCAGTGCTAGAGATCATACGGCAGCCTCCTACGAGCAGTACTTC.

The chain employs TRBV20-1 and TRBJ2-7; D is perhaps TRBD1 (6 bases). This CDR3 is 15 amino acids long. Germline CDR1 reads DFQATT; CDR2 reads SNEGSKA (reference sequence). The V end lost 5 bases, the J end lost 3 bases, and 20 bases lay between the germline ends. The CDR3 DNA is TGCAGTGCTGCCCGGACAGCCGGTCTTTACTACGAGCAGTACTTC. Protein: CSAARTAGLYYEQYF.

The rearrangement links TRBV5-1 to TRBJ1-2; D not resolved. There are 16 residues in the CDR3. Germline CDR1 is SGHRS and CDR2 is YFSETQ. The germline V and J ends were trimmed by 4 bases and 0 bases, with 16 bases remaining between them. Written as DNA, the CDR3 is TGCGCCAGCAGCGACCCAACCGGGAGCCCTAACTATGGCTACACCTTC. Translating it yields CASSDPTGSPNYGYTF.

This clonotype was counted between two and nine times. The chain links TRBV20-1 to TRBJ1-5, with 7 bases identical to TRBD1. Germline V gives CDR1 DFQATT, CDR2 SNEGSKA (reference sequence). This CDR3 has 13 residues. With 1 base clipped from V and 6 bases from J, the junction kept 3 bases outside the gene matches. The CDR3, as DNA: TGCAGTGCTAGAGCAAACAGGGGTCAGCCCCAGCATTTT. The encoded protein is CSARANRGQPQHF.

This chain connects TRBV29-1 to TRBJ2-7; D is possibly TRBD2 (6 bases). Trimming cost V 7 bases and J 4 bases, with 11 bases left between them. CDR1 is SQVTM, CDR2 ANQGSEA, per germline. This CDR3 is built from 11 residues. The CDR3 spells CSGVAGYEQYF. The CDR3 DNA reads TGCAGCGGTGTGGCGGGATACGAGCAGTACTTC.

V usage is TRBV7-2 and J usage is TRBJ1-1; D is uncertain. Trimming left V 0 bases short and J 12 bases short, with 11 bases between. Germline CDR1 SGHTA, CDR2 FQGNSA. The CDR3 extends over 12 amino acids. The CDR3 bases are TGTGCCAGCAGCTTAGCGAGGGAAGGAACTTTCTTT. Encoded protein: CASSLAREGTFF.

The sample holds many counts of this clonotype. For the CDR3, the DNA is TGTGCCAGCTCACCACAGGTGTCCAGGGAAGAGACCCAGTACTTC. It specifies CASSPQVSREETQYF. The chain joins TRBV18 to TRBJ2-5; tentative D call: TRBD1 (5 bases). This CDR3 is 15 amino acids long. Trimming shortened V by 1 base and J by 3 bases, and 12 bases separated the two germline ends. Germline-derived CDR1 and CDR2 are KGHSH and LQKENI.

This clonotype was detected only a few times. CDR3 residues: CSAAKQGTYNEQFF. DNA for the CDR3: TGCAGCGCCGCAAAACAGGGGACGTACAATGAGCAGTTCTTC. This chain connects TRBV29-1 to TRBJ2-1, with 7 bases aligning to TRBD1. There are 14 residues in the CDR3. Trimming took 7 bases from V and 4 from J; bases not matched to a gene: 10. CDR1 and CDR2 (germline): SQVTM, ANQGSEA.

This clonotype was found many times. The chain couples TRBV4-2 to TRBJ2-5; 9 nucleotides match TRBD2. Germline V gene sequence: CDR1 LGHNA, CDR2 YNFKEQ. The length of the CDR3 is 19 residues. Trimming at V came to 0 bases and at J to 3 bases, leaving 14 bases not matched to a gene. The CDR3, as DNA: TGTGCCAGCAGCCAAGAAATCGCGTATCGCGGGAGGGCCAAAGAGACCCAGTACTTC. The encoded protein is CASSQEIAYRGRAKETQYF.

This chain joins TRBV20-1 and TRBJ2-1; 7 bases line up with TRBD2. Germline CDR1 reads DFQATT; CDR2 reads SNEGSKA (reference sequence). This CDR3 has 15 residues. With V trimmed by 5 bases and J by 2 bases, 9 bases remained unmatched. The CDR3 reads CSARKVAGTYNEQFF. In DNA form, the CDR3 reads TGCAGTGCTCGGAAAGTAGCGGGTACCTACAATGAGCAGTTCTTC.

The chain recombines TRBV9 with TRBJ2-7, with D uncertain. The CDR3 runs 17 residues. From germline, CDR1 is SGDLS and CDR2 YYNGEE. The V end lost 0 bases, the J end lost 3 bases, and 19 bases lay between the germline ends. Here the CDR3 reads CASSVGKGFTTDYEQYF. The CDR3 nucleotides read TGTGCCAGCAGCGTAGGGAAGGGCTTCACTACAGACTACGAGCAGTACTTC.

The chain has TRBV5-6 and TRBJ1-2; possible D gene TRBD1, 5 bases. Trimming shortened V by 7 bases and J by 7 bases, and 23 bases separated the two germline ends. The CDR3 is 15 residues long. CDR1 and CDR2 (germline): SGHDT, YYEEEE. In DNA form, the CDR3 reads TGTGCCAGCTCCCGCCCTCGACCGGCTCAGGGTGGCTACACCTTC. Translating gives CASSRPRPAQGGYTF.

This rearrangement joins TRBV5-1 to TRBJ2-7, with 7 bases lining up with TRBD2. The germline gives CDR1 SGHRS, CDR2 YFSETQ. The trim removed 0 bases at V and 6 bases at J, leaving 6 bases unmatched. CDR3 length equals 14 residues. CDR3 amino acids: CASSLDPSGGEQYF. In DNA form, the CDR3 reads TGCGCCAGCAGCTTGGATCCTAGCGGTGGCGAGCAGTACTTC.